The 5 T cell receptor beta chains listed next were all sequenced from one sample in a study of T cells in Graves' hyperthyroidism and ophthalmopathy. RNA transcripts were the template for amplifying TCR beta CDR3 regions. The HTBI primer set was used in a first-round RT-PCR of the TCR CDR3. Via MiXCR, TCRdb re-called the multiplex PCR reads, giving one row per CDR3 protein. The table records hundreds of thousands of distinct CDR3 sequences, 20% of them present only once. Specimen: blood. These receptors all stem from a man aged 40-49 years with Graves' ophthalmopathy.

In its sample, this clonotype was seen a few times. The CDR3 region is CAWSLGVGNEQFF. CDR3 DNA: TGTGCCTGGAGCTTGGGGGTAGGCAATGAGCAGTTCTTC. This chain uses TRBV30 with TRBJ2-1; D tentatively reads TRBD1 or TRBD2 (5 bases each). Germline V lookup: CDR1 GTSNPN, CDR2 SVGIG (reference sequence). This CDR3 region has 13 residues. Trimming removed 3 bases at V and 6 bases at J, with 12 bases between.

The V gene is TRBV28, the J gene TRBJ2-3; D unclear. CDR1 MDHEN and CDR2 SYDVKM come from the germline V gene. V lost 9 bases and J 1 base, leaving 2 bases between the germline ends. The CDR3 loop spans 10 amino acids. CDR3 residues: CARRTDTQYF. DNA of the CDR3: TGTGCCAGACGCACAGATACGCAGTATTTT.

A note on this clonotype: One base away lies a much larger clone, so this may be a sequencing read error. The chain couples TRBV28 to TRBJ2-2, with D possibly being TRBD1 (6 bases). CDR1 is MDHEN and CDR2 is SYDVKM in the germline V gene. The CDR3 totals 14 residues. The V and J ends lost 11 bases and 0 bases respectively, with 13 bases between them. Here the CDR3 reads CAGRQVANTGELFF. CDR3 coding DNA: TGTGCCGGCCGACAGGTCGCGAACACCGGGGAGCTGTTTTTT. The full variable domain, its missing parts supplied by reference TRBV28 and TRBJ2-2, is DVKVTQSSRYLVKRTGEKVFLECVQDMDHENMFWYRQDPGLGLRLIYFSYDVKMKEKGDIPEGYSVSREKKERFSLILESASTNQTSMYLCAGRQVANTGELFFGEGSRLTVL.

The rearrangement joins TRBV7-8 to TRBJ1-5; possible D gene TRBD1, 6 bases. Germline CDR1 and CDR2: SGHVS and FQNEAQ. The V end was cut by 2 bases, the J end by 4 bases, with 12 bases between. The CDR3 contains 15 residues. The CDR3 here is CASSLLGQRNQPQHF. The CDR3 nucleotides are TGTGCCAGCAGCTTATTAGGACAGAGGAATCAGCCCCAGCATTTT.

Regarding this clonotype: A read error may be the cause here, since a much bigger clone is one base away. This chain uses TRBV3-1 with TRBJ2-7; D is possibly TRBD2 (8 bases). V lost 5 bases to trimming and J lost 6 bases, with 20 bases between them. This CDR3 spans 15 amino acids. Per the germline V gene, CDR1 is LGHDT and CDR2 is YNNKEL (reference sequence). The CDR3 here is CASSRDSGSIGEQYF. CDR3 coding DNA: TGTGCCAGCAGCAGGGACAGCGGGAGTATTGGCGAGCAGTACTTC.